This is a list of T cell receptor beta chains from one sample in a study of cytomegalovirus exposure and HLA in healthy donors. Assay used: immunoSEQ multiplex PCR; TCRdb lists only in-frame clones, some missing. Here the sample spans roughly 100,000 clones, more than 70% being singletons. Material: PBMCs. Receptors originate from a man aged 18 to 30 in good health and CMV-seropositive. The conserved cysteine and the conserved F or W are not part of the CDR3 here. The size of a clone is reported for some rows only, either as once, few or many, or as a class for expanded clones.

size,J,V,CDR3
.,TRBJ2-3,TRBV6-6,ASRPPSGGAPDTQY
.,TRBJ2-3,TRBV7-2,ASSLNDRFADTQY
.,TRBJ1-2,TRBV19,ASSPTWASPYGYT
once,TRBJ1-1,TRBV27,ASSKTGLNTEAF
few,TRBJ1-2,TRBV21-1,ASSPKGDRPNYGYT
few,TRBJ1-2,TRBV5-1,ASSLKTDRGLHYGYT
.,TRBJ2-5,TRBV7-3,ASSLSGGQGERETQY
.,TRBJ2-7,TRBV15,ATSRALWAHEQY
.,TRBJ1-6,TRBV4-1,ASSQARLGSNSPLH
.,TRBJ1-6,TRBV6-1,ASSELRGGRGGSPLH
few,TRBJ1-6,TRBV5-4,ASSGEGNNSPLH
.,TRBJ2-1,TRBV5-4,ASSKPGQGYNEQF
.,TRBJ2-1,TRBV4-2,ASSQERTSGGHYEQF
.,TRBJ1-5,TRBV7-7,ASSLGRGTLTGLVEYQPQH
.,TRBJ2-2,TRBV9,ASREGPRNTGELF
.,TRBJ2-5,TRBV4-1,ASSQGSGGADPQETQY
once,TRBJ1-5,TRBV19,ASKGTGGGQPQH
.,TRBJ2-1,TRBV6-1,ASSELRDEQF
.,TRBJ2-7,TRBV7-6,ASSPSPGTSGELQY
.,TRBJ1-2,TRBV4-1,ASSQDLDYGYT
few,TRBJ1-3,TRBV2,ASVSGNTIY
.,TRBJ1-2,TRBV10-3,AISEHRWGQDDLYFYGYT
.,TRBJ1-1,TRBV2,ASSLDSTEAF
.,TRBJ1-2,TRBV4-1,ASSQGGVANYGYT
.,TRBJ1-6,TRBV7-9,ASSLVPGQTLGTLH
.,TRBJ1-1,TRBV5-6,ASSLYRSGNTEAF
.,TRBJ2-7,TRBV5-4,ASSPVGQAYEQY
.,TRBJ2-3,TRBV11-3,ASSSGTGGGTDTQY
.,TRBJ1-2,TRBV5-1,ASSPGQSYGYT
.,TRBJ1-1,TRBV4-1,ASSQEVLPRLNTEAF
.,TRBJ2-2,TRBV28,ASARLPNTGELF
.,TRBJ1-2,TRBV18,ASSPEGGIYGYT
.,TRBJ2-7,TRBV30,AWSVTGAGEQY
.,TRBJ1-2,TRBV28,ASSSRDRKRGYT
once,TRBJ2-2,TRBV7-9,ASSLEAGPGELF
.,TRBJ1-5,TRBV28,ASGQGAYQPQH
.,TRBJ1-1,TRBV6-5,ASGRSAHEAF
.,TRBJ1-6,TRBV7-9,ASSNRDRGYNSPLH
few,TRBJ2-4,TRBV6-1,ASNLDRGIDIQY
few,TRBJ2-1,TRBV5-6,ASSYTGLNEQF
once,TRBJ2-3,TRBV4-1,ASSHEKGLAGKTDTQY
.,TRBJ2-5,TRBV7-3,ASSPTGQGKETQY
once,TRBJ2-3,TRBV28,ASSLSRTHTQY
.,TRBJ2-1,TRBV10-3,AISRYGLAGDDEQF
.,TRBJ2-5,TRBV5-1,ASSLGQGIGETQY
.,TRBJ2-2,TRBV11-2,ASRHGQGRTGELF
.,TRBJ1-1,TRBV29-1,SVQGISEAF
few,TRBJ2-7,TRBV10-2,ASSESSRLATYEQY
.,TRBJ1-1,TRBV5-1,ASSPTGGSRTEAF
.,TRBJ1-5,TRBV28,ASKKQGGDNQPQH
.,TRBJ1-5,TRBV5-6,ASSLVGDNQPQH
.,TRBJ1-2,TRBV5-1,ASSLEPRGYGYT
once,TRBJ2-7,TRBV5-1,ASSLATSVTYEQY
.,TRBJ1-6,TRBV28,ASSFNLGQGNSPLH
.,TRBJ2-1,TRBV14,ASSLIRGRNEQF
.,TRBJ2-1,TRBV28,ASSVPPVGHNEQF
.,TRBJ2-4,TRBV5-4,ASPGGGIFTKNIQY
.,TRBJ2-2,TRBV23-1,ASSLRDRNTGELF
.,TRBJ2-4,TRBV5-6,ASSLVGSGGGNIQY
few,TRBJ2-1,TRBV19,ASSRGSGTYNEQF